The present T cell receptor (beta chain) was sequenced within a study of T cells in tuberculosis. Study-wide context: The T cells targeted glucose monomycolate, a mycobacterial lipid, via CD1B.

Study results and caveats: GMM-specific TCRs were nearer to active tuberculosis alpha repertoires, suggesting expansion. Classification accuracy was approximately 85% (AUROC roughly 0.9) with the GMM-specific repertoire.

Each clinical donor contributed on average approximately 90,000 T cells from unsorted cryopreserved PBMC. With regard to this clone: As yet, its antigen is unknown.

Assay: immunoSEQ multiplex PCR; the TCRdb copy retains only in-frame clones and omits some. The data hold roughly 19,000 clones, with roughly nine tenths observed a single time. The TCR comes from a donor aged 10-29 years with latent tuberculosis or without tuberculosis infection. Sequenced: PBMCs.

The CDR3 DNA is TGTGCCAGCTCACCCGCCCAGGGGGCAGTTGGGACTGAAGCTTTCTTT. Translated: CASSPAQGAVGTEAFF. This rearrangement joins TRBV18 to TRBJ1-1; 8 nucleotides line up with TRBD1. Germline-derived CDR1 and CDR2 are KGHSH and LQKENI. This CDR3 contains 16 residues. Losses at the gene ends were 3 bases for V and 5 bases for J; bases not matched to a gene: 11.